The 9 T cell receptor beta chains reported below all come from one sample, sequenced in a study of T cells after yellow fever vaccination. TCRdb analysed the 5' RACE reads with MiXCR anew, one entry per CDR3 protein. The data show some 120,000 distinct CDR3 sequences, roughly 15% seen once. The source material was CD8+ T cells sorted from PBMCs, sampled 5 days after the yellow fever booster vaccination. The source of these receptors is a man younger than 35 who received the YFV17D yellow fever vaccine.

The V and J genes are TRBV1 and TRBJ2-4. TRBV1 is reported as a pseudogene. This CDR3 has 16 amino acids. The CDR3 region has the DNA TGCACCAGCAGCCAGCTCCAGGCAAAAGCCAAAAACATTCAGTACTTC. Residues: CTSSQLQAKAKNIQYF.

This clonotype was observed a few times. This chain uses TRBV4-1 with TRBJ1-1; the match to TRBD1 covers 7 bases. The V gene end was trimmed by 4 bases and the J gene end by 2 bases; junction bases not matched to a gene: 16. CDR3 length equals 18 residues. The germline V gene has CDR1 MGHRA and CDR2 YSYEKL. CDR3 in DNA: TGCGCCAGCAGCCTCATTGTTGGACACAGGGGATCCAACACTGAAGCTTTCTTT. It translates to CASSLIVGHRGSNTEAFF.

This clonotype has a handful of counts. V gene TRBV5-4 combines with J gene TRBJ2-5; no firm D call. V was pared by 4 bases and J by 5 bases, with 9 bases between. CDR1 and CDR2 (germline): SGHNT, YYREEE (reference sequence). The CDR3 has 12 amino acids. This chain's CDR3 is CASSPNGETQYF. The DNA of the CDR3 is TGTGCCAGCAGCCCAAACGGCGAGACCCAGTACTTC.

CDR3 coding DNA: TGTGCCAGCAGTCTTCGCAGCTACCAAGAGACCCAGTACTTC. It specifies CASSLRSYQETQYF. The gene calls are TRBV12-3 or TRBV12-4 and TRBJ2-5; D is undetermined. V lost 5 bases to trimming and J lost 0 bases, with 10 bases between them. The CDR3 covers 14 residues.

V usage is TRBV14 and J usage is TRBJ2-2; TRBD2 matches at 10 bases. The CDR3 contains 16 residues. V dropped 4 bases and J dropped 4; count of bases not matched to a gene: 6. Germline V gene sequence: CDR1 SGHDN, CDR2 FVKESK. CDR3 in DNA: TGTGCCAGCAGCCTAAGGACTAGCGGTCCCACCGGGGAGCTGTTTTTT. Translated, it gives CASSLRTSGPTGELFF. The variable domain in full, with the rest retrieved from reference TRBV14 and TRBJ2-2, is EAGVTQFPSHSVIEKGQTVTLRCDPISGHDNLYWYRRVMGKEIKFLLHFVKESKQDESGMPNNRFLAERTGGTYSTLKVQPAELEDSGVYFCASSLRTSGPTGELFFGEGSRLTVL.

The chain uses TRBV5-1 and TRBJ2-2; no clear D gene. The CDR3 spans 16 residues. V was clipped by 6 bases and J by 0 bases, with 15 bases between them. Germline values: CDR1 SGHRS, CDR2 YFSETQ. CDR3 sequence: CASNPLYRANTGELFF. CDR3 coding DNA: TGCGCCAGCAACCCCCTTTATAGAGCGAACACCGGGGAGCTGTTTTTT.

The V and J genes are TRBV9 and TRBJ2-3; TRBD1 matches 7 bases. The CDR3 has 19 amino acids. After removal of 1 base from V and 0 bases from J, the junction contained 14 bases not matched to a gene. Germline-derived CDR1 and CDR2 are SGDLS and YYNGEE. In DNA, the CDR3 is TGTGCCAGCAGCGTATCGAAACAATCGGCAGGGGGAAGCACAGATACGCAGTATTTT. Its protein product is CASSVSKQSAGGSTDTQYF.

The rearrangement joins TRBV7-8 to TRBJ2-6; D not certain. The germline CDR1 and CDR2 sequences are SGHVS and FQNEAQ. This CDR3 comprises 17 residues. Trimming took off 1 base at V and 0 bases at J, with 10 bases between the two ends. The CDR3 reads CASSLDTGLSGANVLTF. DNA for the CDR3: TGTGCCAGCAGCTTAGATACGGGCCTCTCTGGGGCCAACGTCCTGACTTTC.

Written as DNA, the CDR3 is TGTGCCAGCAGTTACTCGAGGGGGAAGAACACCGGGGAGCTGTTTTTT. This codes for CASSYSRGKNTGELFF. The chain links TRBV6-5 to TRBJ2-2, with a tentative D call TRBD1 (6 bases). The CDR3 contains 16 residues. V was clipped by 0 bases and J by 1 base, with 9 bases between them. The V gene's germline CDR1 is MNHEY and CDR2 SVGAGI.